The rows below give T cell receptor beta chains drawn from one sample of a study of T cells in Graves' hyperthyroidism and ophthalmopathy. TCRdb reanalysed the multiplex PCR reads using MiXCR and keeps one entry per CDR3 protein. The repertoire consists of about 130,000 distinct CDR3 sequences, with roughly 23% occurring once and the leading ten covering roughly 73%. Sequencing was done on a sample of blood. The receptor set was obtained from a woman aged 50 to 65 with Graves' hyperthyroidism that later progressed to Graves' ophthalmopathy. CDR3s include the opening cysteine and the closing phenylalanine or tryptophan. Each record gives: clone size, D gene, V gene, J gene, CDR3 protein, CDR3 DNA. D genes are given only for firm matches. Part of the rows lack a size; the others show once, few, many or a class for expanded clones.

>few|TRBD2|TRBV7-9|TRBJ2-1
CASSFFGGLAGVNEQFF
TGTGCCAGCAGTTTTTTCGGCGGACTAGCGGGAGTTAATGAGCAGTTCTTC
>NA|NA|TRBV20-1|TRBJ2-1
CSAKEGVDEQFF
TGCAGTGCTAAAGAGGGGGTCGATGAGCAGTTCTTC
>many|TRBD2|TRBV3-1|TRBJ2-7
CASSQAWGGSRNEQYF
TGTGCCAGCAGCCAAGCGTGGGGCGGGAGTCGGAACGAGCAGTACTTC
>many|NA|TRBV28|TRBJ1-2
CASSLQQINYGYTF
TGTGCCAGCAGTTTACAACAGATTAACTATGGCTACACCTTC
>few|TRBD2|TRBV5-5|TRBJ2-7
CASSGSGLGFLEGWEQYF
TGTGCCAGCAGCGGGTCGGGACTAGGATTCCTCGAGGGATGGGAGCAGTACTTC
>NA|NA|TRBV5-4|TRBJ2-5
CASSGTGHGQETQYF
TGTGCCAGCAGCGGAACGGGACACGGCCAAGAGACCCAGTACTTC
>many|TRBD1|TRBV7-2|TRBJ1-5
CASSSQRTGGPQHF
TGTGCCAGCAGCTCGCAAAGGACAGGGGGGCCCCAGCATTTT
>few|TRBD1|TRBV6-9|TRBJ2-2
CASSYSLQGAEVGELFF
TGTGCCAGCAGTTACTCGTTACAGGGGGCGGAGGTCGGGGAGCTGTTTTTT
>many|TRBD1|TRBV28|TRBJ1-2
CASSPLGQGTYGYTF
TGTGCCAGCAGCCCCCTGGGACAGGGTACCTATGGCTACACCTTC
>NA|NA|TRBV4-2|TRBJ1-6
CASSQDWSRGNSPLHF
TGTGCCAGCAGCCAAGACTGGAGCAGGGGAAATTCACCCCTCCACTTT
>NA|NA|TRBV20-1|TRBJ2-3
CSASEADGFIDTQYF
TGCAGTGCTAGCGAGGCTGACGGTTTCATAGATACGCAGTATTTT
>NA|TRBD2|TRBV4-1|TRBJ2-3
CASSRRSSGGKDTQYF
TGCGCCAGCAGCCGAAGGTCTAGCGGGGGGAAAGATACGCAGTATTTT
>NA|TRBD2|TRBV15|TRBJ2-7
CATSTLAGGPREQYF
TGTGCCACCAGCACCTTAGCGGGAGGGCCACGCGAGCAGTACTTC
>many|TRBD1|TRBV2|TRBJ1-4
CASRPRAGTVQEKLFF
TGTGCCAGCAGACCCCGAGCCGGGACAGTCCAGGAAAAACTGTTTTTT